This TCR beta chain appears in the sequencing data of a study of T-cell reconstitution after alpha-beta-depleted transplantation in children. Using unique molecular identifiers, the investigators prepared the TCRbeta library. TCRdb reprocessed the PCR reads with MiXCR, giving one entry per CDR3 protein. Here the sample spans hundreds of thousands of distinct CDR3 sequences, 16% being singletons. Regarding this clonotype: No antigen is known for it.

This CDR3 region has 10 residues. Germline-derived CDR1 and CDR2 are SQVTM and ANQGSEA. Deletions cut 3 bases from V and 13 bases from J, with 12 bases between. Study outcomes and limitations: When one year had passed after transplant, most T-cell counts and diversity came from newly produced T cells. In patients about two months after transplant, alpha-beta T cells reportedly arose from several hundred expanded graft clones. Some patients showed high day-60 TCRbeta diversity, which derived from surviving recipient T cells and thymic progenitors.

This material consisted of PBMCs, mostly from graft donor cells, taken 360 days after TCRalphabeta/CD19-depleted stem cell transplant. The sequence derives from a male patient younger than 18 who had a stem cell transplant for acute lymphoblastic leukemia, so the T cells may come from the graft donor. The gene calls are TRBV29-1 and TRBJ2-5; D is undetermined. The DNA of the CDR3 is TGCAGCGTTGATGTATGGCCTCCGTACTTC. Its translation is CSVDVWPPYF.